What follows is one TCR beta chain and its context. Its specificity is unknown. CDR3 length: 16 amino acids. Germline V lookup: CDR1 MDHEN, CDR2 SYDVKM. V lost 6 bases to trimming and J lost 5 bases; unmatched junction nucleotides: 10. The use of a sample-barcoded 5' primer and a J-beta primer mix characterized a second PCR of roughly 6 to 12 cycles. Each TCR beta cDNA got a 12-nucleotide random molecular identifier. TCRdb reanalysed the 5' RACE reads using MiXCR and keeps one entry per CDR3 protein. The sample includes about 780,000 distinct CDR3 sequences, about 46% of them seen just once. Approximately 10 milliliters was the volume of peripheral blood drawn from each donor. The entry originates in a study of blood T cells in healthy people across ages. Findings of the study overall: More naive CD4+ cells and higher diversity marked long-lived donors relative to aged donors. With unsorted PBMCs, a conclusive comparison of naive versus antigen-experienced cells was not possible.

The source is a man older than 75 in good health. The sample comprised blood. The chain uses TRBV28 and TRBJ2-5; 12 bases fit TRBD2. The CDR3 DNA is TGTGCCAGCAGGCGGGCGACTAGCGGGAGTAGGGAGACCCAGTACTTC. It specifies CASRRATSGSRETQYF.